This passage covers 10 T cell receptor beta chains from one sample sequenced in a study of CD8 T cells in ankylosing spondylitis. TCRdb re-called the 5' RACE reads through MiXCR, storing one row per CDR3 protein. The profile covers 150,000 to 200,000 distinct CDR3 sequences, with under 35% appearing a single time and about 6% taken by the ten largest. The sequencing input was synovial fluid, either unsorted or a sorted T cell fraction (not recorded which). These receptor sequences come from a male donor with ankylosing spondylitis.

There are a few counts of this clonotype. V and J are TRBV11-1 and TRBJ2-5; the D gene is possibly TRBD1 (6 bases). Trimming pared 5 bases from V and 3 bases from J, leaving 10 bases between. The CDR3 is 13 residues long. The germline V gene has CDR1 SGHAT and CDR2 FQDESV (reference sequence). The CDR3 sequence: CASSPRTEETQYF. CDR3 in DNA: TGTGCCAGCAGCCCCAGGACAGAAGAGACCCAGTACTTC.

The genes are TRBV29-1 and TRBJ1-2, with D tentatively TRBD1 (6 bases). V was trimmed by 3 bases and J by 7 bases, leaving 15 bases between them. Germline V gene data show CDR1 as SQVTM and CDR2 as ANQGSEA. The CDR3 has 13 residues. The CDR3 region is CSVDWGAQGGYTF. The DNA of the CDR3 is TGCAGCGTTGACTGGGGGGCCCAAGGTGGCTACACCTTC.

The table lists this clonotype with a few counts. This rearrangement joins TRBV12-3 or TRBV12-4 to TRBJ1-2; weak D call: TRBD1 (6 bases). Trimming pared 5 bases from V and 8 bases from J, leaving 18 bases between. The CDR3 totals 14 residues. The CDR3: CASSVQGFSYGYTF. DNA of the CDR3: TGTGCCAGCAGTGTACAGGGTTTCTCATACGGCTACACCTTC.

This chain connects TRBV20-1 to TRBJ1-2, with TRBD1 identical over 8 bases. With 2 bases clipped from V and 3 bases from J, the junction kept 2 bases outside the gene matches. The CDR3 sequence is 13 residues long. CDR1 and CDR2 from the germline V gene are DFQATT and SNEGSKA (reference sequence). CDR3 sequence reads: CSARQGADYGYTF. CDR3 bases: TGCAGTGCTAGACAGGGGGCGGACTATGGCTACACCTTC.

CDR3 bases: TGTGCCAGCAGCTTAGAGTCAGGGATGGCTTCACCCCTCCACTTT. Amino acid sequence: CASSLESGMASPLHF. The chain has TRBV11-2 and TRBJ1-6, with a possible D match to TRBD1 (5 bases). The CDR3 extends over 15 amino acids. V lost 0 bases to trimming and J lost 9 bases, with 12 bases between them. The germline gives CDR1 SGHAT, CDR2 FQNNGV.

This clonotype was picked up many times. The chain links TRBV29-1 to TRBJ1-4; tentatively, D is TRBD1 (5 bases). Germline CDR1 SQVTM, CDR2 ANQGSEA. CDR3 length: 12 amino acids. CDR3 coding DNA: TGCGCAAAGACAGAATCTAATGAAAAACTGTTTTTT. Protein: CAKTESNEKLFF.

The chain has TRBV12-3 or TRBV12-4 and TRBJ2-1; TRBD1 aligns across 8 bases. CDR3 size: 13 residues. With 3 bases clipped from V and 8 bases from J, the junction kept 3 bases outside the gene matches. CDR3 sequence: CASSFSQGDEQFF. CDR3 bases: TGTGCCAGCAGTTTTTCACAGGGGGATGAGCAGTTCTTC.

The J gene is TRBJ2-7, the V gene TRBV18; D not certain. V lost 3 bases to trimming and J lost 6 bases, with 12 bases between them. CDR1 and CDR2 from the germline V gene are KGHSH and LQKENI. The CDR3 has 13 amino acids. This CDR3 is CASSPKGQSEQYF. In DNA, the CDR3 is TGTGCCAGCTCACCTAAAGGTCAGAGCGAGCAGTACTTC.

The chain has TRBV10-3 and TRBJ1-6; 7 bases are a match to TRBD1. The V gene end was trimmed by 2 bases and the J gene end by 7 bases; junction bases not matched to a gene: 5. The germline gives CDR1 ENHRY, CDR2 SYGVKD. The CDR3 has 15 residues. CDR3 DNA: TGTGCCATCAGTGAGAGCTCAGGGGGAAATTCACCCCTCCACTTT. Translated: CAISESSGGNSPLHF.

This chain joins TRBV7-2 and TRBJ1-2; no firm D call. Germline assignment: CDR1 SGHTA and CDR2 FQGNSA. This CDR3 contains 13 residues. V gave up 0 bases and J gave up 5 bases, with 7 bases separating them. Here the CDR3 reads CASSLATAYGYTF. The CDR3 DNA reads as TGTGCCAGCAGCTTAGCCACAGCATATGGCTACACCTTC.